The rows below give T cell receptor beta chains drawn from one sample of a study of a mutant IDH1 vaccine in newly diagnosed glioma. The antigens these receptors bind are not known. Measured with immunoSEQ multiplex PCR; TCRdb has only the in-frame clones, and not every one. The sample shows 84,000 or so clones, 81% of them seen only once. The sequencing here drew on PBMCs, taken from a glioma patient whose treatment included an IDH1 peptide vaccine. These receptors were obtained from a man in his forties or fifties with glioma. Each CDR3 is given with its conserved first and last residue. Each record gives: D gene, V gene, J gene, clone size, CDR3 DNA, CDR3 protein. D genes are given only for firm matches. Only part of the rows carry a size: once, few, many, or a class if the clone is expanded.

>TRBD1|TRBV6-4|TRBJ2-3|once
TGTGCCAGCAGTGACTCGGAGACAGGGGTCACAGATACGCAGTATTTT
CASSDSETGVTDTQYF
>TRBD1|TRBV9|TRBJ1-1|few
TGTGCCAGCAGCGTAGACAGGGGGTCTGAAGCTTTCTTT
CASSVDRGSEAFF
>TRBD2|TRBV7-7|TRBJ2-3|few
TGTGCTATATCTAGCGGGCCCACAGATACGCAGTATTTT
CAISSGPTDTQYF
>TRBD1|TRBV7-9|TRBJ2-7|-
TGTGCCAGCAGCGAGGACAGGGATCACGAGCAGTACTTC
CASSEDRDHEQYF
>TRBD1|TRBV28|TRBJ2-3|few
TGTGCCAGCAGTTTAAGGGGTTCCGGGACAGGGAGCACAGATACGCAGTATTTT
CASSLRGSGTGSTDTQYF
>TRBD1|TRBV5-6|TRBJ2-1|-
TGTGCCAGCAGCTTGGGGGACAGACCCCCCAACAATGAGCAGTTCTTC
CASSLGDRPPNNEQFF
>-|TRBV21-1|TRBJ2-3|-
TGTGCCAGCAGCAAAGGGTTCGCACGCACAGATACGCAGTATTTT
CASSKGFARTDTQYF
>TRBD2|TRBV6-6|TRBJ2-5|-
TGTGCCAGCAGCCCTAGCGGGAGGTACGAGACCCAGTACTTC
CASSPSGRYETQYF
>-|TRBV5-6|TRBJ1-1|-
TGTGCCAGCAGGGACGGTTACACTGAAGCTTTCTTT
CASRDGYTEAFF
>-|TRBV6-1|TRBJ1-5|few
TGTGCCAGCAGTGAGTACACTAGAGGCAATCAGCCCCAGCATTTT
CASSEYTRGNQPQHF
>TRBD1|TRBV10-3|TRBJ2-4|-
TGTGCCATCAGTCGACAGGGTCCCAAAAACATTCAGTACTTC
CAISRQGPKNIQYF
>-|TRBV7-9|TRBJ2-7|-
TGTGCCAGCAGCACAACCCGCCCCGGATCCTACGAGCAGTACTTC
CASSTTRPGSYEQYF
>TRBD1|TRBV7-6|TRBJ2-3|-
TGTGCCAGCAGCGGACAGGGCCCAGATACGCAGTATTTT
CASSGQGPDTQYF
>TRBD1|TRBV7-9|TRBJ1-2|-
TGTGCCAGTCATGGTCAGGGGGCGCAAGGCTATGGCTACACCTTC
CASHGQGAQGYGYTF
>TRBD2|TRBV5-1|TRBJ2-5|-
TGCGCCAGCAGCTTAAACGGGAGGGAGACCCAGTACTTC
CASSLNGRETQYF
>TRBD2|TRBV4-2|TRBJ2-3|-
TGTGCCAGCAGCCAAGAGACTAGCCCCCGCACAGATACGCAGTATTTT
CASSQETSPRTDTQYF
>-|TRBV30|TRBJ1-4|-
TGTGCCTGGGAACAGGGTGGGCGTGAAAAACTGTTTTTT
CAWEQGGREKLFF
>-|TRBV15|TRBJ2-7|-
TGTGCCACCAGCAGAGATCGCAACCCTATCTACGAGCAGTACTTC
CATSRDRNPIYEQYF
>TRBD1|TRBV6-5|TRBJ2-7|-
TGTGCCAGCTTCGACAGGGGTCACGAGCAGTACTTC
CASFDRGHEQYF
>TRBD1|TRBV5-1|TRBJ1-2|-
TGCGCCAGCAGTCCGCGTGGACAGGGCGAGGGCTACACCTTC
CASSPRGQGEGYTF
>TRBD1|TRBV2|TRBJ2-1|-
TGTGCCAGCAGTGAGGGACGGGACAGGGTCTACAATGAGCAGTTCTTC
CASSEGRDRVYNEQFF
>-|TRBV6-5|TRBJ2-3|-
TGTGCCAGCAGTTACTCGACGGGGGCAGATACGCAGTATTTT
CASSYSTGADTQYF
>-|TRBV7-2|TRBJ2-1|-
TGTGCCAGCAGCTTGAGGGGGCGAGGACTAACTCGCTACAATGAGCAGTTCTTC
CASSLRGRGLTRYNEQFF
>TRBD2|TRBV5-4|TRBJ2-7|-
TGTGCCAGCAGCTTGGATCGAGCGGGGGGGTACGACGAGCAGTACTTC
CASSLDRAGGYDEQYF
>TRBD1|TRBV6-1|TRBJ2-7|few
TGTGCCAGCAGTGACGCCCCGGGACAGGGTTCCTACGAGCAGTACTTC
CASSDAPGQGSYEQYF
>-|TRBV18|TRBJ2-1|-
TGTGCCAGCTCACCAGTTGTCACCTACAATGAGCAGTTCTTC
CASSPVVTYNEQFF
>TRBD1|TRBV19|TRBJ1-1|-
TGTGCCAGTAGTATAAAGACAGGGGGAGGTACTGAAGCTTTCTTT
CASSIKTGGGTEAFF
>TRBD1|TRBV19|TRBJ1-2|-
TGTGCCAGTAGACAGACAGGGAACTATGGCTACACCTTC
CASRQTGNYGYTF
>TRBD1|TRBV28|TRBJ1-3|-
TGTGCCAGCAGTTTATTTTTCGGGACAGGGGGCATGGGGAACACCATATATTTT
CASSLFFGTGGMGNTIYF
>-|TRBV6-5|TRBJ2-7|-
TGTGCCAGCACCCGAGCCGGGACATTAAACTACGAGCAGTACTTC
CASTRAGTLNYEQYF
>-|TRBV27|TRBJ2-7|-
TGTGCCAGCAGTCCCTCCTTGGGCCCCTACGAGCAGTACTTC
CASSPSLGPYEQYF
>-|TRBV2|TRBJ1-2|-
TGTGCCAGCAGTGACTATGGGGCAGTTCCTAACTATGGCTACACCTTC
CASSDYGAVPNYGYTF
>TRBD1|TRBV7-2|TRBJ2-7|-
TGTGCCAGCAGTCTACCGGGACAGAAAACCTACGAGCAGTACTTC
CASSLPGQKTYEQYF
>TRBD1|TRBV6-6|TRBJ1-5|few
TGTGCCAGCAGTTCCCAGACAGGGTGGCGAAATCAGCCCCAGCATTTT
CASSSQTGWRNQPQHF
>-|TRBV7-6|TRBJ2-5|-
TGTGCCAGCAGCCCCCACAGGGAATGGGAGACCCAGTACTTC
CASSPHREWETQYF
>-|TRBV9|TRBJ2-1|-
TGTGCCAGCAGCGGACACTATCCCCTCTCCTACAATGAGCAGTTCTTC
CASSGHYPLSYNEQFF
>-|TRBV5-1|TRBJ2-5|-
TGCGCCAGCAGCTTGGGAGGGGTCCAAGAGACCCAGTACTTC
CASSLGGVQETQYF
>TRBD1|TRBV6-6|TRBJ2-5|-
TGTGCCAGCAGTTCCGGGCAGGGGGTAGAGACCCAGTACTTC
CASSSGQGVETQYF
>-|TRBV19|TRBJ2-7|-
TGTGCCAGTAGCTTCCTCTCGGGGTACGAGCAGTACTTC
CASSFLSGYEQYF
>-|TRBV29-1|TRBJ1-2|once
TGCAGCGTGCCTATGGGGGGGCGCATCTATGGCTACACCTTC
CSVPMGGRIYGYTF
>-|TRBV25-1|TRBJ1-2|-
TGTGCCAGCAGTGGGAAGTGGGGGGTACGTTTTGGCTACACCTTC
CASSGKWGVRFGYTF
>-|TRBV5-8|TRBJ1-1|-
TGTGCCAGCAGCTTGGTCCGAGAAGCTTTCTTT
CASSLVREAFF
>-|TRBV6-1|TRBJ1-1|-
TGTGCCAGCAGCCGTCAGGTTAGGACTGAAGCTTTCTTT
CASSRQVRTEAFF
>-|TRBV5-1|TRBJ2-6|-
TGCGCCAGCGCCGGTTCCTCGGGGGGGGCCAACGTCCTGACTTTC
CASAGSSGGANVLTF
>-|TRBV7-2|TRBJ2-7|-
TGTGCCAGCAGCAACAGGTTCGAGCAGTACTTC
CASSNRFEQYF
>-|TRBV19|TRBJ1-1|-
TGTGCCAGTAGTAAGTCCAGGGGAGGAATTAGAAACACTGAAGCTTTCTTT
CASSKSRGGIRNTEAFF
>-|TRBV9|TRBJ2-1|-
TGTGCCAGCAGCGCCGGGACTCTGAGCTCCTACAATGAGCAGTTCTTC
CASSAGTLSSYNEQFF
>-|TRBV2|TRBJ2-3|-
TGTGCCAGCAGTGCTTGGGGGTCCCGCACAGATACGCAGTATTTT
CASSAWGSRTDTQYF
>TRBD2|TRBV7-9|TRBJ2-7|-
TGTGCCAGCAGCCCCCGGGGGGGTTCCGGGACTAGCTACGAGCAGTACTTC
CASSPRGGSGTSYEQYF
>-|TRBV10-1|TRBJ2-3|-
TGCGCCAGCAGTTCTACAGGGCGAGATACGCAGTATTTT
CASSSTGRDTQYF
>-|TRBV30|TRBJ2-7|-
TGTGCCTGGAAATATGGTCGTCTAGGAGACTACGAGCAGTACTTC
CAWKYGRLGDYEQYF
>-|TRBV5-6|TRBJ1-1|-
TGTGCCAGCAGCATACCGGGCCGAAGCGGTAACACTGAAGCTTTCTTT
CASSIPGRSGNTEAFF
>TRBD1|TRBV7-8|TRBJ2-1|-
TGTGCCAGCAGCTTAGGTAACAGGGGCAATGAGCAGTTCTTC
CASSLGNRGNEQFF